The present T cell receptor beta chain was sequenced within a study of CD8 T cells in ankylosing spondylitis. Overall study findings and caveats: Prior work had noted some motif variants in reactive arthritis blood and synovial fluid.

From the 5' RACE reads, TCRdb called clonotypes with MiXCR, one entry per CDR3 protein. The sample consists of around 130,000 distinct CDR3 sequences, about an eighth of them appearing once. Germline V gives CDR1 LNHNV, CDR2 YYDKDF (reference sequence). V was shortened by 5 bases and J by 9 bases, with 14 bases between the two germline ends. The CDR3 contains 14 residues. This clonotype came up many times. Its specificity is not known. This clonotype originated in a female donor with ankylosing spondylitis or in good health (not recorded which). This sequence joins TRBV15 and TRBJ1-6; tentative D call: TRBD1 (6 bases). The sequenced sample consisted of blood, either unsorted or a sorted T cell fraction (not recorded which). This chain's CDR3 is CATSPGALSSPLHF. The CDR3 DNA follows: TGTGCCACCAGCCCGGGGGCACTTAGTTCACCCCTCCACTTT.